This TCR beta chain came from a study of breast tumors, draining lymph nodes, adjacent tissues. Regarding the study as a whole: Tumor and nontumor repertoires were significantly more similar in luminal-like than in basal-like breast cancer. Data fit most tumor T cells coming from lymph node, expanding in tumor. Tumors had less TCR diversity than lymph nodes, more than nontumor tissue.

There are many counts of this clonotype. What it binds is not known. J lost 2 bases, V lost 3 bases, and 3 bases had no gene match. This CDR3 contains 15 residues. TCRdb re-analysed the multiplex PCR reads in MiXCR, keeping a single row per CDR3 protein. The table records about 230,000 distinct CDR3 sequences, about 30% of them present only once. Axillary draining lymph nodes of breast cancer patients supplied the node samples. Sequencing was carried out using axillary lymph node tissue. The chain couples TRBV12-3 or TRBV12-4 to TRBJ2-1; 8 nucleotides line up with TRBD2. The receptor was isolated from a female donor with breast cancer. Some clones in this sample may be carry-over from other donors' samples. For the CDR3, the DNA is TGTGCCAGCAGTTTGGGACTAGGCACCTACAATGAGCAGTTCTTC. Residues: CASSLGLGTYNEQFF.